The 30 T cell receptor beta chains below come from one sample, sequenced in a study of CD8 T cells in ankylosing spondylitis. From the 5' RACE reads, TCRdb called clonotypes with MiXCR, one entry per CDR3 protein. The sample lists over 700,000 distinct CDR3 sequences, around 20% occurring once. Their target antigens are unknown. The study, taken as a whole, reports: Ankylosing spondylitis blood appeared to be characterized by a TCR beta motif of several highly homologous variants.

Input material: blood, either unsorted or a sorted T cell fraction (not recorded which). The receptors shown here come from a male donor with ankylosing spondylitis.

This clonotype occurred a few times. The chain has TRBV7-9 and TRBJ1-1; D remains unclear. This CDR3 is built from 15 residues. With 1 base removed from V and 0 bases from J, the gap between germline ends came to 9 bases. The germline gives CDR1 SEHNR, CDR2 FQNEAQ (reference sequence). CDR3 coding DNA: TGTGCCAGCAGCTTAGAGCCAGACCTGAACACTGAAGCTTTCTTT. Protein: CASSLEPDLNTEAFF.

This clonotype has only a few counts. The gene calls are TRBV2 and TRBJ1-5; D remains unclear. The CDR3 contains 15 residues. Between the trimmed V and J ends, which lost 3 bases and 4 bases, there was a span of 13 bases. Germline values: CDR1 SNHLY, CDR2 FYNNEI. CDR3 bases: TGTGCCAGCAGTGAGGTCGGGTTAACTAATCAGCCCCAGCATTTT. Amino acid sequence: CASSEVGLTNQPQHF.

V and J are TRBV3-1 and TRBJ2-4; D gene uncertain. V dropped 1 base and J dropped 7 bases, with 5 bases sitting between them. CDR1 and CDR2 from the germline V gene are LGHDT and YNNKEL (reference sequence). The CDR3 is 12 amino acids. The CDR3: CASSQASNIQYF. CDR3 coding DNA: TGTGCCAGCAGCCAAGCCTCGAACATTCAGTACTTC.

The chain carries TRBV12-3 or TRBV12-4 and TRBJ1-1; no reliable D call. Trimming shortened V by 7 bases and J by 0 bases, and 12 bases separated the two germline ends. There are 14 residues in the CDR3. Here the CDR3 reads CASTEGRMNTEAFF. In nucleotides, the CDR3 is TGTGCCAGCACCGAAGGACGGATGAACACTGAAGCTTTCTTT.

This clonotype is medium-sized within its sample. The chain recombines TRBV12-3 or TRBV12-4 with TRBJ1-1, with D unresolved. CDR3 length equals 13 residues. Trimming shortened V by 3 bases and J by 7 bases, and 12 bases separated the two germline ends. The CDR3 region is CASSLSIRLEAFF. The DNA of the CDR3 is TGTGCCAGCAGTTTGTCCATCAGGCTTGAAGCTTTCTTT.

This clonotype was recorded at least ten times. V usage is TRBV12-3 or TRBV12-4 and J usage is TRBJ2-1, with 13 bases that match TRBD2. The CDR3 runs to 16 residues. J gave up 3 bases and V 2 bases, and 1 base lay outside the gene matches. The CDR3 region is CASSLTSGRVYNEQFF. The CDR3 DNA follows: TGTGCCAGCAGTTTAACTAGCGGGAGGGTCTACAATGAGCAGTTCTTC.

Here the CDR3 reads CASSLMFSGTDTQYF. The CDR3, as DNA: TGTGCCAGCAGCTTAATGTTCAGCGGGACAGATACGCAGTATTTT. The rearrangement joins TRBV7-3 to TRBJ2-3, with D tentatively TRBD2 (6 bases). Per the germline V gene, CDR1 is SGHTA and CDR2 is FQGTGA. Trimming pared 1 base from V and 3 bases from J, leaving 11 bases between. This CDR3 is built from 15 residues.

The rearrangement links TRBV3-1 to TRBJ2-7, with 8 nucleotides matching TRBD2. The CDR3 length is 15 residues. Trimming at V came to 4 bases and at J to 9 bases, leaving 14 bases not matched to a gene. CDR1 is LGHDT and CDR2 is YNNKEL in the germline V gene (reference sequence). In DNA form, the CDR3 reads TGTGCCAGCAGCCCGCCTAGGCGGGGGGCCCTTCCGCAGTACTTC. Residues: CASSPPRRGALPQYF.

The table lists this clonotype with many counts. The rearrangement uses TRBV27 and TRBJ1-1, with D hard to call. V was cut by 2 bases and J by 4 bases, with 8 bases left in between. Germline V gene data show CDR1 as MNHEY and CDR2 as SMNVEV (reference sequence). The CDR3 has 13 amino acids. This CDR3 reads CASSLGRVTEAFF. CDR3 sequence (DNA): TGTGCCAGCAGTTTAGGTCGAGTCACTGAAGCTTTCTTT.

V gene TRBV9 combines with J gene TRBJ2-5; 10 bases agree with TRBD2. The junction had 4 bases not matched to a gene; V was cut back by 0 bases and J by 2 bases. Germline CDR1 is SGDLS and CDR2 is YYNGEE. The CDR3 contains 16 residues. The CDR3 here is CASSVDPSGRQETQYF. In nucleotides, the CDR3 is TGTGCCAGCAGCGTAGATCCTAGCGGGAGACAAGAGACCCAGTACTTC. The full variable domain, completed using reference TRBV9 and TRBJ2-5, is DSGVTQTPKHLITATGQRVTLRCSPRSGDLSVYWYQQSLDQGLQFLIQYYNGEERAKGNILERFSAQQFPDLHSELNLSSLELGDSALYFCASSVDPSGRQETQYFGPGTRLLVL.

At least ten counts were recorded for this clonotype. The chain joins TRBV12-3 or TRBV12-4 to TRBJ2-1; 8 positions match TRBD1. The CDR3 covers 14 residues. Trimming cost V 5 bases and J 7 bases; bases outside gene matches: 7. CDR3: CASSPFGTGNEQFF. As DNA, the CDR3 is TGTGCCAGCAGTCCTTTCGGGACAGGAAATGAGCAGTTCTTC.

The chain recombines TRBV10-3 with TRBJ1-4; D gene ambiguous. The CDR3 covers 12 residues. Germline values: CDR1 ENHRY, CDR2 SYGVKD. V was cut by 4 bases and J by 6 bases, with 6 bases left in between. The CDR3: CAISGFDEKLFF. CDR3 DNA sequence: TGTGCCATCAGTGGATTTGATGAAAAACTGTTTTTT.

This sequence joins TRBV3-1 and TRBJ2-5; 10 bases map to TRBD2. This CDR3 is 16 amino acids long. Germline-derived CDR1 and CDR2 are LGHDT and YNNKEL (reference sequence). V was clipped by 4 bases and J by 2 bases; unmatched bases: 7. In DNA, the CDR3 is TGTGCCAGCAGCCGAAAAGCTAGCGGGGGACAAGAGACCCAGTACTTC. It encodes CASSRKASGGQETQYF.

The V call is TRBV18, the J call TRBJ1-3; D not resolved. Trimming stripped 0 bases from V and 1 base from J, with 10 bases between. The length of the CDR3 is 16 residues. Germline lookup yields CDR1 KGHSH and CDR2 LQKENI. CDR3 residues: CASSPPREESGNTIYF. The DNA for the CDR3 is TGTGCCAGCTCACCACCGAGGGAGGAGTCTGGAAACACCATATATTTT.

The chain links TRBV7-2 to TRBJ2-1, with 9 bases lining up with TRBD2. The germline V gene encodes CDR1 SGHTA and CDR2 FQGNSA. There are 16 residues in the CDR3. The V segment lost 2 bases and the J segment 4 bases; nucleotides outside the gene matches: 6. CDR3 DNA sequence: TGTGCCAGCAGCTTATCGCGGCTAGCGGGGTACAATGAGCAGTTCTTC. Its translation: CASSLSRLAGYNEQFF. Full variable domain (missing parts from reference TRBV7-2 and TRBJ2-1): GAGVSQSPSNKVTEKGKDVELRCDPISGHTALYWYRQSLGQGLEFLIYFQGNSAPDKSGLPSDRFSAERTGGSVSTLTIQRTQQEDSAVYLCASSLSRLAGYNEQFFGPGTRLTVL.

There are a few counts of this clonotype. The chain recombines TRBV7-9 with TRBJ2-1, with D possibly TRBD2 on 6 matching bases. Trimming shortened V by 5 bases and J by 5 bases, and 13 bases separated the two germline ends. The germline V gene encodes CDR1 SEHNR and CDR2 FQNEAQ (reference sequence). The CDR3 is made up of 14 amino acids. The CDR3 nucleotides read TGTGCCAGCAGCCAAGAACTAGCTCACAATGAGCAGTTCTTC. This codes for CASSQELAHNEQFF.

This clonotype showed up just a few times. The rearrangement joins TRBV5-6 to TRBJ2-5; maybe TRBD2 (5 bases). Germline V gene data show CDR1 as SGHDT and CDR2 as YYEEEE. The CDR3 consists of 14 residues. Trimming took 6 bases from V and 3 from J, leaving 15 bases between them. CDR3 bases: TGTGCCAGCACCACCGCGAACGGGGAAGAGACCCAGTACTTC. This encodes CASTTANGEETQYF.

The rearrangement links TRBV29-1 to TRBJ1-4, with D unclear. CDR1 and CDR2 (germline): SQVTM, ANQGSEA. Trimming shortened V by 4 bases and J by 0 bases, and 9 bases separated the two germline ends. This CDR3 contains 14 residues. This chain's CDR3 is CSVVDGSTNEKLFF. CDR3 in DNA: TGCAGCGTTGTTGATGGCTCAACTAATGAAAAACTGTTTTTT.

V and J are TRBV7-9 and TRBJ1-2, with a tentative D call TRBD1 (5 bases). Germline CDR1 reads SEHNR; CDR2 reads FQNEAQ (reference sequence). V lost 2 bases and J 8 bases, leaving 12 bases between the germline ends. This CDR3 has 13 amino acids. The CDR3: CASSLMDGDGYTF. The CDR3 DNA reads as TGTGCCAGCAGCTTAATGGACGGGGACGGCTACACCTTC.

V and J are TRBV5-1 and TRBJ2-7; tentatively, D is TRBD1 (5 bases). The V gene lost 3 bases and the J gene lost 4 bases, with 20 bases spanning the gap. This CDR3 is 16 amino acids long. CDR1 is SGHRS and CDR2 is YFSETQ in the germline V gene. Written as DNA, the CDR3 is TGCGCCAGCAGCTCAAACTCTGACAGTCTCCCGTACGAGCAGTACTTC. This encodes CASSSNSDSLPYEQYF.

The chain joins TRBV10-3 to TRBJ2-3; either TRBD1 or TRBD2 may supply D (5 bases each). The CDR3 covers 19 residues. The V gene's germline CDR1 is ENHRY and CDR2 SYGVKD. Between the trimmed V and J ends, which lost 0 bases and 4 bases, there was a span of 23 bases. The CDR3 DNA follows: TGTGCCATCAGTGAGTCCAGGGAGACCCCCTTCCTGTTCGCAGATACGCAGTATTTT. It yields the protein CAISESRETPFLFADTQYF.

This clonotype came up once. The rearrangement joins TRBV4-1 to TRBJ2-3, with no clear D. The germline CDR1 and CDR2 sequences are MGHRA and YSYEKL. With 1 base removed from V and 2 bases from J, the gap between germline ends came to 16 bases. The CDR3 totals 17 residues. CDR3 residues: CASSQGRGRSNTDTQYF. CDR3 coding DNA: TGCGCCAGCAGCCAAGGCCGAGGTCGGAGTAACACAGATACGCAGTATTTT.

V and J are TRBV5-5 and TRBJ2-1, with a tentative D call TRBD2 (6 bases). CDR3 length equals 14 residues. CDR1 and CDR2 (germline): SGHKS, YYEKEE (reference sequence). V was shortened by 3 bases and J by 12 bases, with 19 bases between the two germline ends. The CDR3 spells CASSSDLRAGRQFF. The CDR3 bases are TGTGCCAGCAGCTCGGACCTGAGGGCGGGACGGCAGTTCTTC.

This clonotype has a handful of counts. V usage is TRBV6-1 and J usage is TRBJ1-2; 10 bases map to TRBD1. There are 14 residues in the CDR3. Germline V gene sequence: CDR1 MNHNS, CDR2 SASEGT. Losses at the gene ends were 8 bases for V and 7 bases for J; bases not matched to a gene: 10. The CDR3 bases are TGTGCCAGCCGGACAGGGGGGTTCGGTAGTGGCTACACCTTC. It specifies CASRTGGFGSGYTF.

The chain links TRBV2 to TRBJ1-5, with 9 bases aligning to TRBD1. The CDR3 loop spans 16 amino acids. The V segment lost 6 bases and the J segment 1 base; nucleotides outside the gene matches: 7. CDR1 and CDR2 (germline): SNHLY, FYNNEI. The CDR3 reads CASSSHGTGSNQPQHF. The CDR3 nucleotides are TGTGCCAGCAGCTCGCACGGGACAGGGAGCAATCAGCCCCAGCATTTT.

This clonotype was counted between two and nine times. This sequence joins TRBV29-1 and TRBJ2-3; D perhaps matches TRBD1 (5 bases). CDR3 length: 15 residues. Germline CDR1 SQVTM, CDR2 ANQGSEA. Trimming left V 0 bases short and J 8 bases short, with 18 bases between. Here the CDR3 reads CSVEDLDGASGTQYF. DNA for the CDR3: TGCAGCGTTGAAGACTTGGATGGGGCGTCCGGTACGCAGTATTTT.

V gene TRBV15 combines with J gene TRBJ2-7, with unresolved D. From germline, CDR1 is LNHNV and CDR2 YYDKDF (reference sequence). This CDR3 region has 15 residues. Trimming removed 0 bases from V and 4 bases from J, with 13 bases in between. The DNA of the CDR3 is TGTGCCACCAGCAGAGACCCCGAAAGGTCGTACGAGCAGTACTTC. This gives the protein CATSRDPERSYEQYF.

The genes are TRBV4-1 and TRBJ2-7; 7 bases agree with TRBD1. Per germline, CDR1 MGHRA and CDR2 YSYEKL. The CDR3 contains 15 residues. Germline trimming cut 1 base from V and 2 bases from J; bases unmatched to any gene: 5. For the CDR3, the DNA is TGCGCCAGCAGCCAAGCCGGGACAGAAACCTACGAGCAGTACTTC. Its protein is CASSQAGTETYEQYF.

V usage is TRBV12-3 or TRBV12-4 and J usage is TRBJ2-1, with D possibly matching TRBD2 (7 bases). CDR3 size: 16 residues. Trimming took off 7 bases at V and 7 bases at J, with 23 bases between the two ends. CDR3 in amino acids: CASIIGGRLGGNEQFF. The DNA for the CDR3 is TGTGCCAGCATCATCGGGGGGAGACTAGGGGGGAATGAGCAGTTCTTC.

The chain combines TRBV7-8 with TRBJ1-1; 8 bases align to TRBD1. Germline V gene lookup returns CDR1 SGHVS and CDR2 FQNEAQ. This CDR3 comprises 16 residues. V lost 2 bases, J lost 0 bases, and 5 bases stayed unmatched. The CDR3 DNA is TGTGCCAGCAGCTTACCTCGACAGGGGCTGAACACTGAAGCTTTCTTT. Translated: CASSLPRQGLNTEAFF.